These 11 T cell receptor beta chains came from one sample sequenced in a study of molecular identifiers for immune sequencing clone quantification. TCRdb itself ran the PCR reads through MiXCR, one entry per CDR3 protein. The sample contains about half a million distinct CDR3 sequences, less than 30% of which appear only once. The sample was naive CD8+ T cells from blood, with Jurkat cell RNA spiked in. As to subset: FACS-sorted CD8+CD4-CCR7+CD45RA+ naive T cells. These receptors originate from a human donor in good health. Some libraries in this study had Jurkat cell RNA spiked in.

Only a few counts were recorded for this clonotype. The genes are TRBV27 and TRBJ1-5, with a weak D call TRBD1 (5 bases). The CDR3 loop spans 14 amino acids. Germline loops: CDR1 MNHEY, CDR2 SMNVEV (reference sequence). V gave up 5 bases and J gave up 7 bases, with 15 bases separating them. CDR3 nucleotide sequence: TGTGCCAGCAGTAATCTGGGGGGAGACCAGCCCCAGCATTTT. It yields the protein CASSNLGGDQPQHF.

There are many counts of this clonotype. This chain links TRBV19 with TRBJ1-2; TRBD1 matches at 8 bases. V trimming: 6 bases; J trimming: 7 bases; junction bases outside the gene matches: 10. The CDR3 consists of 14 residues. Looked up from germline, CDR1 is LNHDA and CDR2 is SQIVND (reference sequence). The CDR3 nucleotides read TGTGCCAGTAGGTCCCCAGGGGGCTCGATTGGCTACACCTTC. This gives the protein CASRSPGGSIGYTF.

This clonotype has more than one count but fewer than ten. The chain employs TRBV7-9 and TRBJ2-5; 13 nucleotides match TRBD2. This CDR3 is 15 amino acids long. J was trimmed by 6 bases and V by 5 bases; bases with no gene match: 6. Germline CDR1 is SEHNR and CDR2 is FQNEAQ (reference sequence). The CDR3 sequence: CASSLGLAGDKTQYF. The CDR3, as DNA: TGTGCCAGCAGCCTAGGACTAGCGGGAGATAAGACCCAGTACTTC.

The chain uses TRBV20-1 and TRBJ2-5; D perhaps matches TRBD1 (6 bases). The CDR3 is 14 residues long. CDR1 is DFQATT and CDR2 is SNEGSKA in the germline V gene (reference sequence). The V end lost 6 bases, the J end lost 4 bases, and 18 bases lay between the germline ends. CDR3 sequence (DNA): TGCAGTGCCGACGGGACAAGTTCAGTAGAGACCCAGTACTTC. Encoded protein: CSADGTSSVETQYF.

This clonotype has more than one count but fewer than ten. The V gene is TRBV5-6, the J gene TRBJ2-7; 10 bases fit TRBD1. The CDR3 length is 15 residues. Unmatched junction bases numbered 10, after V lost 5 bases and J lost 5 bases. Germline V gene lookup returns CDR1 SGHDT and CDR2 YYEEEE. The CDR3 here is CASRTRQGAGDEQYF. DNA of the CDR3: TGTGCCAGCAGAACCAGACAGGGGGCCGGGGACGAGCAGTACTTC.

The genes are TRBV12-3 or TRBV12-4 and TRBJ2-1; D ambiguous. The germline V and J ends were trimmed by 1 base and 6 bases, with 7 bases remaining between them. CDR3 length: 13 residues. CDR3 DNA sequence: TGTGCCAGCAGTTTAGTACAGAGCAATGAGCAGTTCTTC. Translated: CASSLVQSNEQFF.

This clonotype has more than one count but fewer than ten. The rearrangement links TRBV19 to TRBJ1-5; D ambiguous. Germline values: CDR1 LNHDA, CDR2 SQIVND (reference sequence). The V gene lost 10 bases and the J gene lost 1 base, with 23 bases spanning the gap. The CDR3 is 17 residues long. CDR3 loop: CATTSTSGRFSNQPQHF. The CDR3 bases are TGTGCCACCACAAGTACGTCAGGACGGTTCAGCAATCAGCCCCAGCATTTT.

Details on this clonotype: One base away lies a much larger clone, so this may be a sequencing read error. The gene calls are TRBV5-6 and TRBJ2-3; TRBD2 matches at 7 bases. CDR3 length equals 17 residues. Germline values: CDR1 SGHDT, CDR2 YYEEEE. The CDR3 sequence: CAGSSGTFRLWKDTQYF. The CDR3 DNA sequence: TGTGCCGGCAGCAGCGGGACTTTCCGTTTATGGAAGGATACGCAGTATTTT.

The gene calls are TRBV6-5 and TRBJ1-3, with 8 positions matching TRBD1. The V and J ends lost 2 bases and 2 bases, in that order; junction bases with no gene match: 2. The CDR3 spans 15 residues. CDR1 MNHEY and CDR2 SVGAGI come from the germline V gene. CDR3 region: CASSYGRGPGNTIYF. Written as DNA, the CDR3 is TGTGCCAGCAGTTACGGCAGGGGGCCTGGAAACACCATATATTTT.

This clonotype was seen a single time. A much larger clone is a single base away; this may be a read error. The rearrangement uses TRBV4-1 and TRBJ1-4, with a weak D call TRBD1 (5 bases). V was shortened by 6 bases and J by 7 bases, with 15 bases between the two germline ends. Germline V gene sequence: CDR1 MGHRA, CDR2 YSYEKL. This CDR3 region has 14 residues. The CDR3 DNA follows: TGCGCCAGCAGACCAGGGTTGGCTAGTGAAAAACTGTTTTTT. This encodes CASRPGLASEKLFF.

There are a few counts of this clonotype. This chain uses TRBV4-3 with TRBJ2-7, with 10 bases aligning to TRBD2. Germline CDR1 reads LGHNA; CDR2 reads YSLEER. After removal of 1 base from V and 4 bases from J, the junction contained 4 bases not matched to a gene. CDR3 size: 15 residues. CDR3 DNA sequence: TGCGCCAGCAGCCAAGGTAGCGGGAGGATTTACGAGCAGTACTTC. Translation: CASSQGSGRIYEQYF.